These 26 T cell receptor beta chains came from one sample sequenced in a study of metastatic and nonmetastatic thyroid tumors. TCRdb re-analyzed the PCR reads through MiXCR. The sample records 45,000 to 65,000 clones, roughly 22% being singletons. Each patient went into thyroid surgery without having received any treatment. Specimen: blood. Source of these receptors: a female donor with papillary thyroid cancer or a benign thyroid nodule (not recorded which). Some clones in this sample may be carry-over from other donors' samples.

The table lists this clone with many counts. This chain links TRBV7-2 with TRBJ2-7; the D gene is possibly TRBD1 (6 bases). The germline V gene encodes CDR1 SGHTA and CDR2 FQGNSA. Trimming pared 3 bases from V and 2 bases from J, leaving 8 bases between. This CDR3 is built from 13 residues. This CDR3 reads CASSFGGPYEQYF. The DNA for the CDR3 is TGTGCCAGCAGCTTTGGGGGCCCCTACGAGCAGTACTTC.

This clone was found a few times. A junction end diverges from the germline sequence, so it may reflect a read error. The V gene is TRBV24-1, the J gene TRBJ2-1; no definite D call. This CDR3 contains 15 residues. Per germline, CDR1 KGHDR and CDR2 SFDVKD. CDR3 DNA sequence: TGTGCCACCAGTCACATGGATCCTTCCTACAATGAGCAGTTCTTT. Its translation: CATSHMDPSYNEQFF.

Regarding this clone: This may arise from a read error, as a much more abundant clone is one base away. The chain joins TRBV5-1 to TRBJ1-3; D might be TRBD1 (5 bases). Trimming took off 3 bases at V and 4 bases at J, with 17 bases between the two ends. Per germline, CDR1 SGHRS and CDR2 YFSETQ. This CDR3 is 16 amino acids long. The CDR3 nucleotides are TGCGCCAGCAGCTCAACCGGGGCATGGGTAGGAAACACCATATATTTT. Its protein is CASSSTGAWVGNTIYF.

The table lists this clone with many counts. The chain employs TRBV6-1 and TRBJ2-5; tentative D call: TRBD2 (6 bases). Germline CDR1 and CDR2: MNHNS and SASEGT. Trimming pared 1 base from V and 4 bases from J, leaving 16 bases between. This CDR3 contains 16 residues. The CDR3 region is CASSEEFWGVGETQYF. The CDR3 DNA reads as TGTGCCAGCAGTGAAGAGTTTTGGGGGGTGGGAGAGACCCAGTACTTC.

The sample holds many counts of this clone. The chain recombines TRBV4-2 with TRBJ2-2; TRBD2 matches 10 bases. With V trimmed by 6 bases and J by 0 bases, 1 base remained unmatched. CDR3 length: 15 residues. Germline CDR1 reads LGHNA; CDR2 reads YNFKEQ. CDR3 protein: CASRLAGANTGELFF. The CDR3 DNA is TGTGCCAGCAGGCTAGCGGGAGCGAACACCGGGGAGCTGTTTTTT.

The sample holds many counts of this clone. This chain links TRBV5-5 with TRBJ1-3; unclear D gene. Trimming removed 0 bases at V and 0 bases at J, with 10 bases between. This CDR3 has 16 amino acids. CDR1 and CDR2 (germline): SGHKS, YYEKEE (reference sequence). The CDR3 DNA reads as TGTGCCAGCAGCTTGGCGGCCAGGAGCTCTGGAAACACCATATATTTT. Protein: CASSLAARSSGNTIYF. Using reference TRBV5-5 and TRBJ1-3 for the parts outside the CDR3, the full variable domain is DAGVTQSPTHLIKTRGQQVTLRCSPISGHKSVSWYQQVLGQGPQFIFQYYEKEERGRGNFPDRFSARQFPNYSSELNVNALLLGDSALYLCASSLAARSSGNTIYFGEGSWLTVV.

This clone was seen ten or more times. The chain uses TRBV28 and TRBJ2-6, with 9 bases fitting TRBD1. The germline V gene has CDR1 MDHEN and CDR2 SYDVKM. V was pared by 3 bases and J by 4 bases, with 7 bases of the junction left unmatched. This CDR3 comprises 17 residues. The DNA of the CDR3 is TGTGCCAGCAGTTTCTTCGGACAGGGGACCGGGGCCAACGTCCTGACTTTC. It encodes CASSFFGQGTGANVLTF.

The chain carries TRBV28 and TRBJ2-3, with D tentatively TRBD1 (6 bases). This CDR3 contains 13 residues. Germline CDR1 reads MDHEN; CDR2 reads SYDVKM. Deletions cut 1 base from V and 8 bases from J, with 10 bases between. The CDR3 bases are TGTGCCAGCAGTTTATACCAGGGGACTACGCAGTATTTT. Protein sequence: CASSLYQGTTQYF.

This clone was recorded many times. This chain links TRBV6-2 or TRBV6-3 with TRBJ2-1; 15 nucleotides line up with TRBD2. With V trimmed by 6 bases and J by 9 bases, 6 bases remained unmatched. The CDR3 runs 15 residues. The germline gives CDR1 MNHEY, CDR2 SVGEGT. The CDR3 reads CASSRTSGRVSEQFF. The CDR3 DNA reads TGTGCCAGCAGCCGGACTAGCGGGAGGGTCAGTGAGCAGTTCTTC.

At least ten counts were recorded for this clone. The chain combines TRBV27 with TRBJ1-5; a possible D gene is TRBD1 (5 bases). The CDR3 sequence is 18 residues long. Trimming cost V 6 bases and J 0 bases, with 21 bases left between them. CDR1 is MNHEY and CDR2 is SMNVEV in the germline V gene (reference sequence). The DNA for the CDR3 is TGTGCCAGCAGCCCCCGGGACCGCCTAGGTAATAGCAATCAGCCCCAGCATTTT. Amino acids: CASSPRDRLGNSNQPQHF.

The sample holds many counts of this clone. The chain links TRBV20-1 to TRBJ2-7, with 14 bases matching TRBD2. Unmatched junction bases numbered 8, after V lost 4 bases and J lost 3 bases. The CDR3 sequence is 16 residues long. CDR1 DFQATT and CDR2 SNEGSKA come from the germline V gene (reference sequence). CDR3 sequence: CSAIGPGLAGDYEQYF. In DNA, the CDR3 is TGCAGTGCTATAGGTCCGGGACTAGCGGGAGACTACGAGCAGTACTTC.

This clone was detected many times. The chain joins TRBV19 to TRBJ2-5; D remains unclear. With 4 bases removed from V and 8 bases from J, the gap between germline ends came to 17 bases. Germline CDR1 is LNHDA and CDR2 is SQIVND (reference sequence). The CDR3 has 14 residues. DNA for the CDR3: TGTGCCAGTAGTAGAGAAGGCAGGATGGAAACCCAGTACTTC. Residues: CASSREGRMETQYF.

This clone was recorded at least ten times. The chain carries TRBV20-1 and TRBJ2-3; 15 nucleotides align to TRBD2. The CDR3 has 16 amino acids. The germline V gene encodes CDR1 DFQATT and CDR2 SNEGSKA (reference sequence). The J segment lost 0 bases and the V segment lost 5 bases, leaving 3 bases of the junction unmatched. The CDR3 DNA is TGCAGTGCTTCGGGGACTAGCGGGAGGAGCACAGATACGCAGTATTTT. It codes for CSASGTSGRSTDTQYF.

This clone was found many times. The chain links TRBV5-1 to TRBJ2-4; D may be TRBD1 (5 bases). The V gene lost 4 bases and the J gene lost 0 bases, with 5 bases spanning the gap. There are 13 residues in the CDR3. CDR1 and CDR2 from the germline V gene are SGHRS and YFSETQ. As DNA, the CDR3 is TGCGCCAGCAGCACAGGAGCCAAAAACATTCAGTACTTC. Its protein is CASSTGAKNIQYF.

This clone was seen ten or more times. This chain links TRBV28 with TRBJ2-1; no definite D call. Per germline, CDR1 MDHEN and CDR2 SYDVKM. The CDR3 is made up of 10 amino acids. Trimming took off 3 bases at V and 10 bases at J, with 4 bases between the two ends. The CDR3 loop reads CASSFGEQFF. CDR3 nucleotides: TGTGCCAGCAGTTTTGGAGAGCAGTTCTTC.

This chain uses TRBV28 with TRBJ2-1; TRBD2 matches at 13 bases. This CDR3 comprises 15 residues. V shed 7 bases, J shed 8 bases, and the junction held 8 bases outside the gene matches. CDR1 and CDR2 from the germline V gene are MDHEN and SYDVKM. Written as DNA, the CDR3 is TGTGCCAGCACCTCGGGACTAGCGGGGCCTGATGAGCAGTTCTTC. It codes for CASTSGLAGPDEQFF.

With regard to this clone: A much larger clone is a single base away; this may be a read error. The CDR3 protein is CASTRRVSWANVLTF. The CDR3 coding sequence is TGTGCCAGCACCCGACGTGTCTCTTGGGCCAACGTCCTGACTTTC. The rearrangement joins TRBV6-1 to TRBJ2-6; D call uncertain. The germline gives CDR1 MNHNS, CDR2 SASEGT. The length of the CDR3 is 15 residues.

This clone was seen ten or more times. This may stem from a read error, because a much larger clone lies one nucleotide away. The CDR3 nucleotides read TGTGCCAGCAGTTTAATAGGTCTGAAGCGTACTGAAGCTCTCTTT. Protein sequence: CASSLIGLKRTEALF. The chain recombines TRBV12-3 or TRBV12-4 with TRBJ1-1; D not certain. The CDR3 loop spans 15 amino acids.

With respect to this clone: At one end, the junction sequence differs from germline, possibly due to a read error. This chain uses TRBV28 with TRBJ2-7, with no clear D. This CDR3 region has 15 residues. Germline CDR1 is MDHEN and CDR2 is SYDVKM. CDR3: CASSVVRVSSYDQYF. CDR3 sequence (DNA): TGTGCCAGCAGTGTAGTCCGTGTAAGCTCCTACGATCAGTACTTC.

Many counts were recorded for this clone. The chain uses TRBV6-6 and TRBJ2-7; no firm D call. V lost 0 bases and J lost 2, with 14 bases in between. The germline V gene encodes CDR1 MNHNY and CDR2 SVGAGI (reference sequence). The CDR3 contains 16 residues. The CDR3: CASSYSKGPEPYEQYF. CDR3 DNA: TGTGCCAGCAGTTACTCGAAAGGTCCCGAGCCCTACGAGCAGTACTTC.

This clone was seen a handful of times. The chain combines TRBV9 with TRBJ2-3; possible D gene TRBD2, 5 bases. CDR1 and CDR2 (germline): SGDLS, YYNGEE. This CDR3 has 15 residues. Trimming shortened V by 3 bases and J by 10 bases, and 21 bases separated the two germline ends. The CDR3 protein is CASSEDRGINHSQYF. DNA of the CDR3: TGTGCCAGCAGCGAAGATAGAGGGATCAATCACTCGCAGTATTTT.

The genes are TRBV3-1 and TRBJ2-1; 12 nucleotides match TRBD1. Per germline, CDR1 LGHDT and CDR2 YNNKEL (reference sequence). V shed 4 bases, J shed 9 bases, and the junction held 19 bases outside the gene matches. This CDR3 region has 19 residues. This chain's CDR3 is CASSPHGTGGPFIEIEQFF. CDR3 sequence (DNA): TGTGCCAGCAGCCCCCACGGGACAGGGGGCCCTTTTATAGAAATTGAGCAGTTCTTC.

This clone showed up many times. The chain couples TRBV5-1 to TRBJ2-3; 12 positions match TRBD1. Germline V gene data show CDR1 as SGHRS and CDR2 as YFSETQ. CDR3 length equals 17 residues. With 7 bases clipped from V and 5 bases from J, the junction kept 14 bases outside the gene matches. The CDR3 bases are TGCGCCAGCGGGGCCCAACCGGGACAGGGGGCCTTAGATACGCAGTATTTT. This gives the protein CASGAQPGQGALDTQYF. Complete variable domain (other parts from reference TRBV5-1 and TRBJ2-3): KAGVTQTPRYLIKTRGQQVTLSCSPISGHRSVSWYQQTPGQGLQFLFEYFSETQRNKGNFPGRFSGRQFSNSRSEMNVSTLELGDSALYLCASGAQPGQGALDTQYFGPGTRLTVL.

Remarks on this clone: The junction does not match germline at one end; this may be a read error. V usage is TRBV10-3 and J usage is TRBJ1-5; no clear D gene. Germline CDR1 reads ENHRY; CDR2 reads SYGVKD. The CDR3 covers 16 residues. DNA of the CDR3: TGTGCCATCAGTGGGCGACAAGAAGCCGGCAATCAGCCCCAGCAGTTT. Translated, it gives CAISGRQEAGNQPQQF.

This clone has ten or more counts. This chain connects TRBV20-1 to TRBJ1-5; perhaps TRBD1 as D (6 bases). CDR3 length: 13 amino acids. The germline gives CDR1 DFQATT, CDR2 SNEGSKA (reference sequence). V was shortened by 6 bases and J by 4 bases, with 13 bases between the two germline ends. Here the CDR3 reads CSAAGQLNQPQHF. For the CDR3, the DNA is TGCAGTGCGGCCGGACAGCTTAATCAGCCCCAGCATTTT.

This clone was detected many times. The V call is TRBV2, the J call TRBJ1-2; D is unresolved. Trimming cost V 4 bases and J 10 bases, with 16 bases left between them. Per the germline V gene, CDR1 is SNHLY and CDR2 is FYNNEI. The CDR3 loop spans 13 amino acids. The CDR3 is CASSVSESSTYTF. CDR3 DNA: TGTGCCAGCAGTGTGAGCGAGTCTTCAACCTACACCTTC.